This entry concerns a single TCR beta chain. It lacks a known antigen. Base qualities were left out, and no much larger clone turns up one base away. From a lookup of the germline V gene, CDR1 and CDR2 are MNHEY and SVGAGI. From the cysteine up to the phenylalanine, the CDR3 has a length of 11 residues. Only the CDR3 region is kept as DNA, spanning 33 bases read in frame from base 1. Cut back by 10 bases and 4 bases, the V and J ends lie 8 bases apart. The data were taken from a study of control samples from healthy donors and cancer patients (dated by TCRdb to 2020 to 2021). The library was prepared using the immunoSEQ multiplex PCR assay. TCRdb took this table from immuneACCESS and kept in-frame rearrangements with V and J called. Such tables lack part of the clones; where checked against another copy, unresolved V genes explain under half of the gap, and the rest is unexplained. The sample table records roughly 120,000 clones; roughly nine tenths of these occur just once. In total, the top ten clones hold less than 1.5% of the sample.

The V and J segments used are TRBV6-5 and TRBJ2-1, with no confident D gene call. Sequencing was done on a sample of PBMCs. The receptor comes from a woman in her 50s with colorectal cancer. The nucleotides are TGTGCCACCGTAGATTACAATGAGCAGTTCTTC. Translated, it reads CATVDYNEQFF.